These 10 T cell receptor beta chains came from one sample sequenced in a study of shared clonotypes between healthy human individuals. Measured with immunoSEQ multiplex PCR; TCRdb has only the in-frame clones, and not every one. The data hold about 490,000 clones, with around 80% observed a single time. The sample comprised PBMCs. All receptors come from a woman between 40 and 50 years old in good health. Some clones in this sample may be carry-over from other donors' samples.

A few counts support this clone. The chain joins TRBV30 to TRBJ1-5; D may be TRBD1 (6 bases). The CDR3 sequence is 13 residues long. CDR1 is GTSNPN and CDR2 is SVGIG in the germline V gene (reference sequence). Deletions cut 0 bases from V and 6 bases from J, with 9 bases between. The CDR3 loop reads CAWSVGGPQPQHF. The CDR3 bases are TGTGCCTGGAGTGTAGGGGGTCCTCAGCCCCAGCATTTT.

V is TRBV18 and J is TRBJ1-1; unclear D gene. V lost 6 bases and J 8 bases, leaving 13 bases between the germline ends. The CDR3 sequence is 12 residues long. Germline CDR1 KGHSH, CDR2 LQKENI. The CDR3 DNA is TGTGCCAGCTCTCCGAGTGAAGCAGAAGCTTTCTTT. Translated, it gives CASSPSEAEAFF.

The CDR3 region has the DNA TGTGCCAGCAGTCAGGCCAATGGGCGCAACACCGGGGAGCTGTTTTTT. Amino acid sequence: CASSQANGRNTGELFF. The chain couples TRBV28 to TRBJ2-2; D is unresolved. With 5 bases removed from V and 2 bases from J, the gap between germline ends came to 15 bases. Germline-derived CDR1 and CDR2 are MDHEN and SYDVKM. This CDR3 is built from 16 residues. Full variable domain (rest looked up from reference TRBV28 and TRBJ2-2): DVKVTQSSRYLVKRTGEKVFLECVQDMDHENMFWYRQDPGLGLRLIYFSYDVKMKEKGDIPEGYSVSREKKERFSLILESASTNQTSMYLCASSQANGRNTGELFFGEGSRLTVL.

The chain links TRBV28 to TRBJ2-7; TRBD1 matches at 7 bases. The ends lost 4 bases at V and 4 bases at J; junction bases unmatched: 7. Per the germline V gene, CDR1 is MDHEN and CDR2 is SYDVKM. The CDR3 extends over 14 amino acids. The CDR3 nucleotides read TGTGCCAGCAGTTCCCCCGGGACAGCGTACGAGCAGTACTTC. Protein product: CASSSPGTAYEQYF.

The rearrangement links TRBV11-2 to TRBJ1-1; D gene unclear. This CDR3 comprises 13 residues. V shed 5 bases and J shed 1 base, with 8 bases lying between them. Germline CDR1 SGHAT, CDR2 FQNNGV. CDR3 amino acids: CASSTHRNTEAFF. In nucleotides, the CDR3 is TGTGCCAGCAGCACCCACCGGAACACTGAAGCTTTCTTT.

The genes are TRBV28 and TRBJ2-2; D not certain. This CDR3 contains 15 residues. V gave up 3 bases and J gave up 4 bases, with 12 bases separating them. CDR1 and CDR2 from the germline V gene are MDHEN and SYDVKM. The CDR3 DNA sequence: TGTGCCAGCAGTTTTAGTACAGCCCTCACCGGGGAGCTGTTTTTT. Translation gives CASSFSTALTGELFF.

The CDR3 DNA follows: TGTGCCAGCAGTTACTCGGGACTACCGGTTACGACCCAGTACTTC. This translates into CASSYSGLPVTTQYF. The V and J genes are TRBV6-5 and TRBJ2-5; 7 bases line up with TRBD2. The CDR3 runs 15 residues. The V gene end was trimmed by 0 bases and the J gene end by 7 bases; junction bases not matched to a gene: 8. The V gene's germline CDR1 is MNHEY and CDR2 SVGAGI.

About this clone: The same CDR3 also results from other DNA sequences found in this sample. The gene calls are TRBV5-4 and TRBJ1-2; D call uncertain. The CDR3 runs to 12 residues. CDR1 and CDR2 (germline): SGHNT, YYREEE (reference sequence). Trimming shortened V by 4 bases and J by 2 bases, and 6 bases separated the two germline ends. CDR3 coding DNA: TGTGCCAGCAGCCTAGACAACTATGGCTACACCTTC. It encodes CASSLDNYGYTF.

The V and J genes are TRBV6-5 and TRBJ1-1; the match to TRBD1 covers 7 bases. This CDR3 comprises 13 residues. The junction had 4 bases not matched to a gene; V was cut back by 6 bases and J by 3 bases. Germline CDR1 MNHEY, CDR2 SVGAGI. The CDR3 spells CASSYTGDTEAFF. DNA of the CDR3: TGTGCCAGCAGCTACACAGGGGACACTGAAGCTTTCTTT.

The V gene is TRBV28, the J gene TRBJ1-2, with 7 bases fitting TRBD1. With 6 bases clipped from V and 0 bases from J, the junction kept 10 bases outside the gene matches. The CDR3 extends over 16 amino acids. Germline lookup yields CDR1 MDHEN and CDR2 SYDVKM. CDR3 nucleotides: TGTGCCAGCAGCTCCTTCGGACAGGTGACTAACTATGGCTACACCTTC. Translating it yields CASSSFGQVTNYGYTF.